This T cell receptor beta chain appears in the sequencing data of a study of cytomegalovirus exposure and HLA in healthy donors. Turning to the study itself: A subsequent analysis reported that the 120 or so validation repertoires were produced on the same platform that had also been used for the roughly 700 first-cohort repertoires. General study results and limits: Whilst most TCR sequences proved rare, a subset of public TCRs occurred across many donors. Confirmation in vitro established that a few CMV-associated chains were specific for CMV antigens. The authors listed over 150 TCR beta chains as cytomegalovirus-associated.

Sequencing was performed with immunoSEQ multiplex PCR; in TCRdb, only in-frame clones are kept and a portion is missing. This table holds more than 55,000 clones, around 90% found once. In regard to this clone: Its antigen is currently unknown.

CDR1 SGHNT and CDR2 YYREEE come from the germline V gene (reference sequence). This CDR3 comprises 16 residues. V was clipped by 4 bases and J by 4 bases; unmatched bases: 13. The sequence was obtained from a woman between 18 and 29 years old in good health and CMV-seronegative. The rearrangement uses TRBV5-4 and TRBJ2-5; the match to TRBD2 covers 7 bases. The specimen sequenced was PBMCs. In nucleotides, the CDR3 is TGTGCCAGCAGCACACCGGGGGGTAGTGCTCGAGAGACCCAGTACTTC. Translated: CASSTPGGSARETQYF.